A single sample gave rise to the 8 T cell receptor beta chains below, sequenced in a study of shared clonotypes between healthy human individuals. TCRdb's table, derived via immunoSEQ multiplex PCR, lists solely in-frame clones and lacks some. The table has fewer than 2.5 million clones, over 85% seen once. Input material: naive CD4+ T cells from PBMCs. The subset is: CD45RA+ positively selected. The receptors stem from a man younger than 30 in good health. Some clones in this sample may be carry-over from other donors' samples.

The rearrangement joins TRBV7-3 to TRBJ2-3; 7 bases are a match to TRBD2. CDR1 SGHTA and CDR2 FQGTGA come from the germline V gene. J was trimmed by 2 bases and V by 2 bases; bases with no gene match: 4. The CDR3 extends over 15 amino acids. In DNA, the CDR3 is TGTGCCAGCAGCTTACGGGGGACTACCACAGATACGCAGTATTTT. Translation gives CASSLRGTTTDTQYF.

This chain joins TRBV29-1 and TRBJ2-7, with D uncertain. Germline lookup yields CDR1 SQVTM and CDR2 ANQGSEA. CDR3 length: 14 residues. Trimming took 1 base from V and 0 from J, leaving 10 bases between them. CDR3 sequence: CSVEGQPRSYEQYF. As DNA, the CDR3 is TGCAGCGTTGAAGGGCAGCCTCGCTCCTACGAGCAGTACTTC.

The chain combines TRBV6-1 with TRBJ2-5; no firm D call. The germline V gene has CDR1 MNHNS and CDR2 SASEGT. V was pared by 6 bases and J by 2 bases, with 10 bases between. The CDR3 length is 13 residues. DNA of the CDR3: TGTGCCAGCAGAACAACGGGTCAAGAGACCCAGTACTTC. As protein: CASRTTGQETQYF.

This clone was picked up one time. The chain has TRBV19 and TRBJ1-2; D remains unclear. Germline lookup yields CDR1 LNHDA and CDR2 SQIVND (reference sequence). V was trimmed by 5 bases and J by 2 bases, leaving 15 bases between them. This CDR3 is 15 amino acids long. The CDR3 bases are TGTGCCAGTAGTTTCCTGCCGCGTTTAAACTATGGCTACACCTTC. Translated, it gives CASSFLPRLNYGYTF.

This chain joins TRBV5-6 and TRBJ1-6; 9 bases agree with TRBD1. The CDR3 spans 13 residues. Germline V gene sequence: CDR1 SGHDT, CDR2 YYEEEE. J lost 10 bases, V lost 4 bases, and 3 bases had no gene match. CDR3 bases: TGTGCCAGCAGCGGACAGGGGAAATCACCCCTCCACTTT. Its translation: CASSGQGKSPLHF.

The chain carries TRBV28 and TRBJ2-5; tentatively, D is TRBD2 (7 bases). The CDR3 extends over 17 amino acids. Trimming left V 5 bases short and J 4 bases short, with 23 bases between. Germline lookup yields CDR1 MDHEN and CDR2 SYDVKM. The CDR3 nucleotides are TGTGCCAGCAGTCCCCCGGGGGGCGGGATCCCCAGAGAGACCCAGTACTTC. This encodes CASSPPGGGIPRETQYF.

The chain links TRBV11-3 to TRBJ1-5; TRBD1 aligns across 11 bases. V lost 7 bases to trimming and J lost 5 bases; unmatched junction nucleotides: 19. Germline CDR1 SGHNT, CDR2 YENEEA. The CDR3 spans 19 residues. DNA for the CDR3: TGTGCCAGCACCTTTGGACAGGGGGCGCTGGGGGAGTACCATCAGCCCCAGCATTTT. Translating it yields CASTFGQGALGEYHQPQHF.

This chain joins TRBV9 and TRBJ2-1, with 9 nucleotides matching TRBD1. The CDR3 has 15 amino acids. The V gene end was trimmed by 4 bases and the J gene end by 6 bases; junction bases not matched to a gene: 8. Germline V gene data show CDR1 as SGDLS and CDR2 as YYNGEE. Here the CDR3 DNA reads TGTGCCAGCAGCCCAGACAGGGGGTCAAGCAATGAGCAGTTCTTC. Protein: CASSPDRGSSNEQFF.